A selection of T cell receptor beta chains follows, all from one sample in a study of T cells in localized non-small cell lung cancer. Clones were sequenced by immunoSEQ multiplex PCR, and TCRdb holds only the in-frame ones, with some missing. Among tens of thousands of clones listed, 80% were seen once. Sequencing used peripheral blood, obtained before any cancer treatment. The receptors were gathered from a female donor of 60 years or more with stage I lung adenocarcinoma. The CDR3 runs from the conserved cysteine through the conserved F or W. Fields, in order: D gene, V gene, CDR3 length, J gene, clone size, CDR3 DNA, CDR3 protein. D genes are given only for firm matches. Clone size is not always given. Where it is, it says once, few, many or a class for expanded clones.

TRBD1	TRBV11-3	16	TRBJ2-2	.	TGTGCCAGCAGCTGGGACAGGCCCCCGAACACCGGGGAGCTGTTTTTT	CASSWDRPPNTGELFF
.	TRBV13	14	TRBJ2-3	few	TGTGCCAGCAGCTTAGGGGGAGGCAGGGATACGCAGTATTTT	CASSLGGGRDTQYF
.	TRBV30	13	TRBJ1-5	.	TGTGCCTGGAGCTTGGAGCTCTTTCAGCCCCAGCATTTT	CAWSLELFQPQHF
.	TRBV18	15	TRBJ1-5	.	TGTGCCAGCTCAGCTACAGGAGAACGCAATCAGCCCCAGCATTTT	CASSATGERNQPQHF
.	TRBV30	14	TRBJ2-5	.	TGTGCCTGGGGTCTATTCGGGGGTCGTGAGACCCAGTACTTC	CAWGLFGGRETQYF
TRBD1	TRBV18	18	TRBJ2-2	.	TGTGCCAGCTCACCACGCGCGCCGGGACAGCTGAACACCGGGGAGCTGTTTTTT	CASSPRAPGQLNTGELFF
.	TRBV19	13	TRBJ1-5	.	TGTGCCAGTAGTATAGATCGGATCTCAGCCCAGCATTTT	CASSIDRISAQHF
.	TRBV7-6	12	TRBJ2-1	.	TGTGCCAGCAGCCCCGGAAACAATGAGCAGTTCTTC	CASSPGNNEQFF
.	TRBV11-2	11	TRBJ2-5	.	TGTGCCAGCAATCAGGGTGAGACCCAGTACTTC	CASNQGETQYF
.	TRBV7-6	16	TRBJ2-1	.	TGTGCCAGCAGCTCTAGGATAAGGACTGATTACAATGAGCAGTTCTTC	CASSSRIRTDYNEQFF
.	TRBV29-1	14	TRBJ1-1	.	TGCAGCGTTGAAGATCGTTTAGGGCCATCGGGAGCTTTCTTT	CSVEDRLGPSGAFF
TRBD2	TRBV4-2	17	TRBJ2-2	.	TGTGCCAGCAGCCACCCCGGAGGTGGGACTAGAACCGGGGAGCTGTTTTTT	CASSHPGGGTRTGELFF
.	TRBV29-1	12	TRBJ1-1	.	TGCAGCGTTGGGGGGAGGGGCAGAGAAGCTTTCTTT	CSVGGRGREAFF
TRBD2	TRBV19	15	TRBJ2-1	once	TGTGCCAGTAGTATGGTAGCGGGAGGGTTAAATGAGCAGTTCTTC	CASSMVAGGLNEQFF
.	TRBV19	15	TRBJ1-5	.	TGTGCCAGTAGTCCCACGTTTAATAGCAATCAGCCCCAGCATTTT	CASSPTFNSNQPQHF
.	TRBV5-4	15	TRBJ1-4	.	TGTGCCAGCAGCACCCGGGACCGACTTAATGAAAAACTGTTTTTT	CASSTRDRLNEKLFF
.	TRBV28	15	TRBJ1-5	.	TGTGCCAGCAGTTTACGTTTGTCAGGGAATCAGCCCCAGCATTTT	CASSLRLSGNQPQHF
.	TRBV11-1	13	TRBJ1-2	once	TGTGCCAGCAGCTTAAGCGACGGACGACGCTACACCTTC	CASSLSDGRRYTF
.	TRBV5-6	15	TRBJ2-7	.	TGTGCCAGCAGCTTGTCTTCCGCGGGGACCTACGAGCAGTACTTC	CASSLSSAGTYEQYF
.	TRBV14	13	TRBJ1-1	few	TGTGCCAGCAGCCAGGCTGGGCTCACTGAAGCTTTCTTT	CASSQAGLTEAFF
TRBD1	TRBV4-2	15	TRBJ1-3	.	TGTGCCAGCAGCCAAGTGACAGGGGCTGGAAACACCATATATTTT	CASSQVTGAGNTIYF
TRBD2	TRBV11-2	16	TRBJ2-1	.	TGTGCCAGCAGTTCTAGCGGGGGGGCCTCTTACAATGAGCAGTTCTTC	CASSSSGGASYNEQFF
.	TRBV6-5	13	TRBJ2-7	.	TGTGCCAGCAGTGGACCGCAGGGCGACGAGCAGTACTTC	CASSGPQGDEQYF
.	TRBV5-1	18	TRBJ2-7	.	TGCGCCAGCAGCCGAGGGGGGCCAGGCAGGGCTGGTTCCTACGAGCAGTACTTC	CASSRGGPGRAGSYEQYF
.	TRBV28	14	TRBJ2-3	.	TGTGCCAGCAGGATGCAGGGGATGTCAGATACGCAGTATTTT	CASRMQGMSDTQYF
TRBD2	TRBV5-6	13	TRBJ2-2	.	TGTGCCAGCAGCGGGACTAGCGCCGGGGAGCTGTTTTTT	CASSGTSAGELFF
.	TRBV18	15	TRBJ2-7	.	TGTGCCAGCTCACCATTTGAGGACAGTTCCTACGAGCAGTACTTC	CASSPFEDSSYEQYF
TRBD1	TRBV11-3	15	TRBJ1-1	.	TGTGCCAGCAGCTCTACCGGGACAGGGTTTCCTGAAGCTTTCTTT	CASSSTGTGFPEAFF
.	TRBV7-6	20	TRBJ1-6	.	TGTGCCAGCAGCTTACAGGTGGCAGGGGAGCTCAGCTCCTATAATTCACCCCTCCACTTT	CASSLQVAGELSSYNSPLHF
.	TRBV5-6	13	TRBJ2-1	.	TGTGCCAGCAGCCCACTCTTAGGCGATGAGCAGTTCTTC	CASSPLLGDEQFF
.	TRBV2	14	TRBJ2-1	few	TGTGCCAGCAGTGACGCGGGGTCCTACAATGAGCAGTTCTTC	CASSDAGSYNEQFF
.	TRBV4-1	12	TRBJ2-1	.	TGCGCCAGCAGCCAAGGAAACCGTGAGCAGTTCTTC	CASSQGNREQFF
.	TRBV4-1	15	TRBJ1-1	.	TGCGCCAGCAGCCAGGGACCGGCATTGAACACTGAAGCTTTCTTT	CASSQGPALNTEAFF
.	TRBV28	16	TRBJ1-1	.	TGTGCCAGCAGCTCGATGTGGCAGGGGTGGAACACTGAAGCTTTCTTT	CASSSMWQGWNTEAFF
.	TRBV5-1	15	TRBJ2-2	.	TGCGCCAGCAGCATCGATCGGGTGAACACCGGGGAGCTGTTTTTT	CASSIDRVNTGELFF
TRBD1	TRBV30	15	TRBJ1-3	many	TGTGCCTGGAGCCGGGACAGCGGCTCTGGAAACACCATATATTTT	CAWSRDSGSGNTIYF
.	TRBV5-1	13	TRBJ2-2	.	TGCGCCAGCAGCTTGGTGGGGTCCGGGGAGCTGTTTTTT	CASSLVGSGELFF
.	TRBV7-9	17	TRBJ2-7	.	TGTGCCAGCAGCTTACTGGGTCATCTGGACGTCGGCTACGAGCAGTACTTC	CASSLLGHLDVGYEQYF
.	TRBV5-1	13	TRBJ1-5	.	TGCGCCAGCAGCTTTGGTGGGCATCAGCCCCAGCATTTT	CASSFGGHQPQHF
TRBD2	TRBV7-6	17	TRBJ2-3	.	TGTGCCAGCAGCTTAGATCCCCGCGGGGGGGCCGATGATACGCAGTATTTT	CASSLDPRGGADDTQYF
.	TRBV25-1	14	TRBJ2-5	.	TGTGCCAGCAGTGAACCAGGTTCTCAAGAGACCCAGTACTTC	CASSEPGSQETQYF
.	TRBV2	15	TRBJ2-1	.	TGTGCCAGCAGTTTTTCGACAGGGAGGTTGGATGAGCAGTTCTTC	CASSFSTGRLDEQFF